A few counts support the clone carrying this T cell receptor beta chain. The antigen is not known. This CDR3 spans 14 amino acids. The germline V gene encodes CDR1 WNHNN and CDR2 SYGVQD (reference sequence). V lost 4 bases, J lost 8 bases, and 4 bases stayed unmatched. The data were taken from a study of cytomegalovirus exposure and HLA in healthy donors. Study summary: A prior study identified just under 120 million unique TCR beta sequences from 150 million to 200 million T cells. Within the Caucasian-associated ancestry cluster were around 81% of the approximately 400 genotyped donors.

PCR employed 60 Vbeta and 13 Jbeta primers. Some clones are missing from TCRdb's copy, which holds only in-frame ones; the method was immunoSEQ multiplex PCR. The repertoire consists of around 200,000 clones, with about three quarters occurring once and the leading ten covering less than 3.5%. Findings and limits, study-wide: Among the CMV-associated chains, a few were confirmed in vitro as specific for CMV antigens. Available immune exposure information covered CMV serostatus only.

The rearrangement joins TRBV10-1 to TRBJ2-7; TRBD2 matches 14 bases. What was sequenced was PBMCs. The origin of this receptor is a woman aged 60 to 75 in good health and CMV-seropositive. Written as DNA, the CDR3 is TGCGCCAGCAGTGGGGGGACTAGCGGGAGTAAGCAGTACTTC. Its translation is CASSGGTSGSKQYF.